A selection of T cell receptor beta chains follows, all from one sample in a study of blood T cell repertoires in COVID-19. Some clones are missing from TCRdb's copy, which holds only in-frame ones; the method was immunoSEQ multiplex PCR. This sample has some 250,000 clones, with 85% to 90% found just once. Sequencing was performed on peripheral blood. All receptors derive from a man aged 55 to 69 with acute or convalescent COVID-19. CDR3s include the opening cysteine and the closing phenylalanine or tryptophan. A D gene is named only where the DNA matches it firmly. Not every row has a clone size; where given, it reads once, few, many or a size class.

D,J,size,V,DNA,CDR3
-,TRBJ1-2,-,TRBV6-5,TGTGCCAGCAGTCCGGGGGGGTACTATGGCTACACCTTC,CASSPGGYYGYTF
-,TRBJ1-1,-,TRBV29-1,TGCAGCGTTGAAGTTTTCGACACTGAAGCTTTCTTT,CSVEVFDTEAFF
-,TRBJ2-3,-,TRBV11-3,TGTGCCAGCAGCTTAGGCCTCCGTCGGGGCACAGATACGCAGTATTTT,CASSLGLRRGTDTQYF
TRBD1,TRBJ1-1,-,TRBV18,TGTGCCAGCTCGACGGGACAGGGGAGCACTGAAGCTTTCTTT,CASSTGQGSTEAFF
-,TRBJ2-7,few,TRBV6-2/TRBV6-3,TGTGCCAGCAGTCTATATCAGGCCTCCTACGAGCAGTACTTC,CASSLYQASYEQYF
-,TRBJ1-4,-,TRBV19,TGTGCCAGTAGTATCCTCGGGGGGAGAAATGAAAAACTGTTTTTT,CASSILGGRNEKLFF
TRBD2,TRBJ2-5,-,TRBV29-1,TGCAGCGTAGCGGGGTACCTACAAGAGACCCAGTACTTC,CSVAGYLQETQYF
-,TRBJ1-3,-,TRBV7-9,TGTGCCAGCAGCTCCGTTAATGGAAACACCATATATTTT,CASSSVNGNTIYF
-,TRBJ2-7,-,TRBV27,TGTGCCAGCAGTCCCCTGGTGAGGCGCGAGCAGTACTTC,CASSPLVRREQYF
-,TRBJ1-4,-,TRBV7-2,TGTGCCAGCAGCTTAGTTGGCGAAAAACTGTTTTTT,CASSLVGEKLFF
TRBD2,TRBJ2-1,-,TRBV9,TGTGCCAGCAGCGTACGGCCGGGACTAGCCTCCAATGAGCAGTTCTTC,CASSVRPGLASNEQFF
TRBD1,TRBJ2-7,-,TRBV5-6,TGTGCCAGCAGCGCCCGGGACAGGGGGCTGTACGAGCAGTACTTC,CASSARDRGLYEQYF
TRBD2,TRBJ2-1,-,TRBV27,TGTGCCAGCACCCAAACCGAGCGGGAGTTTACCTACAATGAGCAGTTCTTC,CASTQTEREFTYNEQFF
-,TRBJ1-2,-,TRBV28,TGTGCCAGCAAGAGTGGAGGCTTCCGATCCGGTAGGGACTATGGCTACACCTTC,CASKSGGFRSGRDYGYTF
TRBD1,TRBJ1-2,-,TRBV2,TGTGCCAGCACGCCACAGGGGGCCGGTGGCTACACCTTC,CASTPQGAGGYTF
TRBD1,TRBJ1-1,-,TRBV4-3,TGCGCCAGCAGCCAATCCCGGACAGGGGTCGAAGCTTTCTTT,CASSQSRTGVEAFF
-,TRBJ1-3,-,TRBV6-5,TGTGCCAGCCGGACAGAGGGAAACACCATATATTTT,CASRTEGNTIYF
TRBD1,TRBJ2-7,-,TRBV19,TGTGCCAGTAGTCGAGGACAGGGTCGCTACGAGCAGTACTTC,CASSRGQGRYEQYF
-,TRBJ2-3,-,TRBV20-1,TGCAGTGTCCAGGGGACAGATACGCAGTATTTT,CSVQGTDTQYF
TRBD1,TRBJ2-2,-,TRBV9,TGTGCCAGCAGCGTTGGAGAGGGGACAGGGGGTCGAAACACCGGGGAGCTGTTTTTT,CASSVGEGTGGRNTGELFF
TRBD1,TRBJ2-2,-,TRBV19,TGTGCCAGTAGTACCGGGACAGGGGTGAACACCGGGGAGCTGTTTTTT,CASSTGTGVNTGELFF
TRBD1,TRBJ2-7,-,TRBV5-1,TGCGCCAGCAGCGGCGGACAGGTCCTATTCTACGAGCAGTACTTC,CASSGGQVLFYEQYF
TRBD1,TRBJ2-2,-,TRBV9,TGTGCCAGCAGCGTAGGACAGGGGGCGCTGGGGACCGGGGAGCTGTTTTTT,CASSVGQGALGTGELFF
-,TRBJ1-5,-,TRBV29-1,TGCAGCGTTAAAGATACAGGGAGAGGTCTCAATCAGCCCCAGCATTTT,CSVKDTGRGLNQPQHF
TRBD1,TRBJ2-2,once,TRBV28,TGTGCCAGCAGATGGACAGGGAGGACCGGGGAGCTGTTTTTT,CASRWTGRTGELFF
TRBD2,TRBJ2-7,-,TRBV28,TGTGCCAGCAGTTTAACGGGACTAGCGGACTACGAGCAGTACTTC,CASSLTGLADYEQYF
TRBD1,TRBJ1-5,-,TRBV20-1,TGCAGTGCTAGTCGACAGGGGGCGGCCCAGCCCCAGCATTTT,CSASRQGAAQPQHF
TRBD1,TRBJ2-4,-,TRBV9,TGTGCCAGCAGCGTAGCCGGGACAGGGTCGTCGATGGCCAAAAACATTCAGTACTTC,CASSVAGTGSSMAKNIQYF
TRBD1,TRBJ1-1,once,TRBV4-3,TGCGCCAGCAGCCAAGATTGGCAGGGGGCTATAAGGAGGGACACTGAAGCTTTCTTT,CASSQDWQGAIRRDTEAFF
TRBD1,TRBJ1-1,-,TRBV2,TGTGCCAGCAGCTTCGGACAGGCGTTGAACACTGAAGCTTTCTTT,CASSFGQALNTEAFF
TRBD2,TRBJ2-7,-,TRBV19,TGTGCCAGTAGTCAGGTAGCGGGAGGACTCTACGAGCAGTACTTC,CASSQVAGGLYEQYF
-,TRBJ2-5,-,TRBV29-1,TGCAGCGTGATTAAGGGGGTAGAGACCCAGTACTTC,CSVIKGVETQYF
TRBD2,TRBJ2-7,-,TRBV5-1,TGCGCCAGCAGCCCGGAGGGTCGCGGGAGAGGCTACGAGCAGTACTTC,CASSPEGRGRGYEQYF
-,TRBJ2-1,-,TRBV11-1,TGTGCCAGCAGCTTAGAACGGAATGAGCAGTTCTTC,CASSLERNEQFF
-,TRBJ1-2,-,TRBV6-5,TGTGCCAGCAGTTACGGGCCCTTAGAAGCCTATGGCTACACCTTC,CASSYGPLEAYGYTF
TRBD1,TRBJ1-5,-,TRBV28,TGTGCCAGCAAAAAAGGGACAGGGGGCATTCAGCCCCAGCATTTT,CASKKGTGGIQPQHF
TRBD2,TRBJ2-4,-,TRBV7-3,TGTGCCAGCAGCTCTAGCGGGAGTGGCATTCAGTACTTC,CASSSSGSGIQYF
-,TRBJ2-7,-,TRBV6-1,TGTGCCAGCAGTGAAGCGAGTAACTCCTACGAGCAGTACTTC,CASSEASNSYEQYF
-,TRBJ2-7,-,TRBV9,TGTGCCAGCAGCGTAGGGGGGGACTGGGAAGAGCAGTACTTC,CASSVGGDWEEQYF
TRBD2,TRBJ2-1,-,TRBV20-1,TGCAGTGCTAGTAGCGGGATTGCCATTGCCTACAATGAGCAGTTCTTC,CSASSGIAIAYNEQFF
-,TRBJ1-1,-,TRBV19,TGTGCCAGTAGTCCCGGGGGGGTTAACACTGAAGCTTTCTTT,CASSPGGVNTEAFF
-,TRBJ1-2,-,TRBV15,TGTGCCACCAGCAGAGATCGCCGACTCGGGGGAAATGGCTACACCTTC,CATSRDRRLGGNGYTF
-,TRBJ2-1,-,TRBV18,TGTGCCAGCTCACCGGCGGTGGGCAGGGCCTACAATGAGCAGTTCTTC,CASSPAVGRAYNEQFF
TRBD2,TRBJ2-5,-,TRBV5-1,TGCGCCAGCAGCGACGGGACTAGCGGGCCCCTTGTTCAAGAGACCCAGTACTTC,CASSDGTSGPLVQETQYF